The 30 T cell receptor beta chains given below trace back to one sample, sequenced in a study of regulatory T cells in long-lasting Graves disease. Sequencing libraries for TCR beta were prepared with iRepertoire HTBI primers and Arm-PCR of CDR3 regions. MiXCR, applied by TCRdb to the multiplex PCR reads, yields one record per CDR3 protein. In the table there are almost 450,000 distinct CDR3 sequences, around 17% of which are singletons. The time point denotes: newly diagnosed GD, antithyroid drugs for less than 3 months. From PBMCs, RNA was extracted and then used to make the TCR library. These same data were also listed under a study on T cells in Graves' hyperthyroidism and ophthalmopathy.

The sequences come from peripheral blood mononuclear cells (PBMCs), collected at new diagnosis, from a patient treated with antithyroid drugs. The receptors come from a woman aged 25 to 39 with Graves disease.

This clonotype was observed many times. The chain employs TRBV24-1 and TRBJ1-1; D remains ambiguous. This CDR3 is 19 amino acids long. Germline CDR1 KGHDR, CDR2 SFDVKD. V was trimmed by 1 base and J by 4 bases, leaving 24 bases between them. The CDR3, as DNA: TGTGCCACCAGTGATTTTTGGTACAGACTTCCGAACGGGCGCACTGAAGCTTTCTTT. Its translation: CATSDFWYRLPNGRTEAFF.

This clonotype was seen at least ten times. The chain combines TRBV7-6 with TRBJ1-5; 7 bases align to TRBD1. Germline loops: CDR1 SGHVS, CDR2 FNYEAQ. V shed 5 bases and J 6 bases; nucleotides not matched to a gene: 4. The CDR3 is 13 amino acids. CDR3 region: CASSQQGSQPQHF. Written as DNA, the CDR3 is TGTGCCAGCAGCCAACAGGGGAGTCAGCCCCAGCATTTT.

This clonotype was recorded at least ten times. The gene calls are TRBV11-2 and TRBJ2-1, with a weak D call TRBD2 (6 bases). V lost 4 bases and J 4 bases, leaving 8 bases between the germline ends. The CDR3 sequence is 13 residues long. The germline CDR1 and CDR2 sequences are SGHAT and FQNNGV. The CDR3 spells CASSSTRYNEQFF. The CDR3 nucleotides are TGTGCCAGCAGCTCGACTAGGTACAATGAGCAGTTCTTC.

This clonotype has at least ten counts. V gene TRBV6-5 combines with J gene TRBJ2-3; no reliable D call. Per the germline V gene, CDR1 is MNHEY and CDR2 is SVGAGI. This CDR3 contains 13 residues. V lost 2 bases, J lost 8 bases, and 11 bases lay in between. The CDR3 sequence is CASSYMRPGTQYF. For the CDR3, the DNA is TGTGCCAGCAGTTACATGAGACCCGGTACGCAGTATTTT.

This clonotype was seen more than once but under ten times. As DNA, the CDR3 is TGCAGCGACGAAACAGGGGGCTATGGCTACACCTTC. It translates to CSDETGGYGYTF. V and J are TRBV29-1 and TRBJ1-2; 8 bases are shared with TRBD1. J was trimmed by 4 bases and V by 7 bases; bases with no gene match: 5. The CDR3 has 12 residues. CDR1 is SQVTM, CDR2 ANQGSEA, per germline.

DNA of the CDR3: TGTGCCACCGAGGAGGGGCGGGAAAAACTGTTTTTT. This codes for CATEEGREKLFF. The rearrangement joins TRBV6-1 to TRBJ1-4; possibly TRBD1 for D (5 bases). The V gene's germline CDR1 is MNHNS and CDR2 SASEGT. V was pared by 10 bases and J by 8 bases, with 14 bases between. This CDR3 comprises 12 residues.

The rearrangement links TRBV27 to TRBJ2-1; D possibly corresponds to TRBD1 (6 bases). This CDR3 spans 12 amino acids. The V gene's germline CDR1 is MNHEY and CDR2 SMNVEV (reference sequence). V shed 9 bases and J shed 1 base, with 7 bases lying between them. The CDR3 DNA reads as TGTGCCAGTCAGGGGTCCTACAATGAGCAGTTCTTC. Amino acids: CASQGSYNEQFF.

The J gene is TRBJ2-3, the V gene TRBV5-1; the match to TRBD1 covers 10 bases. CDR3 length: 16 amino acids. V shed 0 bases, J shed 8 bases, and the junction held 9 bases outside the gene matches. Germline lookup yields CDR1 SGHRS and CDR2 YFSETQ. The CDR3 spells CASSLVGTGARGTQYF. In nucleotides, the CDR3 is TGCGCCAGCAGCTTGGTCGGGACAGGGGCGCGGGGTACGCAGTATTTT.

In this sample, this clonotype turned up a few times. The chain links TRBV7-3 to TRBJ2-7; TRBD2 aligns across 14 bases. The CDR3 has 23 residues. J gave up 0 bases and V 1 base, and 20 bases lay outside the gene matches. In germline, CDR1 is SGHTA, CDR2 FQGTGA. As DNA, the CDR3 is TGTGCCAGCAGCTTAAGGGGGCCATTTCTAGGGACTAGCGGGAGTGTCGGCTCCTACGAGCAGTACTTC. Translation: CASSLRGPFLGTSGSVGSYEQYF.

V is TRBV12-3 or TRBV12-4 and J is TRBJ2-2; TRBD2 might be the D (5 bases). V was clipped by 3 bases and J by 2 bases, with 19 bases between them. CDR3 size: 18 residues. CDR3 residues: CASSFLRGPNLNTGELFF. The CDR3 coding sequence is TGTGCCAGCAGTTTCCTTCGGGGTCCCAACTTAAACACCGGGGAGCTGTTTTTT.

This clonotype was found many times. This chain uses TRBV28 with TRBJ2-1; no reliable D call. V lost 5 bases, J lost 2 bases, and 13 bases lay in between. The germline V gene encodes CDR1 MDHEN and CDR2 SYDVKM. This CDR3 comprises 15 residues. CDR3 in DNA: TGTGCCAGCAGTCCCAGACTTAGGCCCTACAATGAGCAGTTCTTC. Translation: CASSPRLRPYNEQFF.

This clonotype was seen a few times. This chain uses TRBV7-9 with TRBJ1-3, with TRBD1 as a possible D gene (6 bases). CDR3 length: 13 residues. The germline V gene encodes CDR1 SEHNR and CDR2 FQNEAQ (reference sequence). V gave up 2 bases and J gave up 6 bases, with 8 bases separating them. For the CDR3, the DNA is TGTGCCAGCAGCTTAAGACAGGCAAACACCATATATTTT. It translates to CASSLRQANTIYF.

This clonotype was found many times. The chain recombines TRBV11-2 with TRBJ2-7, with D hard to call. Germline assignment: CDR1 SGHAT and CDR2 FQNNGV. CDR3 size: 14 residues. V lost 6 bases to trimming and J lost 7 bases, with 19 bases between them. The CDR3 nucleotides are TGTGCCAGCAGTTCCCGAGGCCCAGCGTGGGAGCAGTACTTC. Translation: CASSSRGPAWEQYF.

About this clonotype itself: A clone one base away is much larger, so this may be a read error. The rearrangement links TRBV27 to TRBJ2-1; TRBD1 matches 8 bases. CDR1 MNHEY and CDR2 SMNVEV come from the germline V gene (reference sequence). The trim removed 5 bases at V and 11 bases at J, leaving 14 bases unmatched. The CDR3 totals 15 residues. Here the CDR3 reads CASSRDRKIWNKQFF. The CDR3 bases are TGTGCCAGCAGTAGGGACAGGAAGATTTGGAATAAGCAGTTCTTC.

This clonotype was observed many times. The chain couples TRBV3-1 to TRBJ1-6, with a weak D call TRBD1 (6 bases). This CDR3 has 13 amino acids. V shed 2 bases and J shed 10 bases, with 9 bases lying between them. The V gene's germline CDR1 is LGHDT and CDR2 YNNKEL (reference sequence). CDR3 region: CASSQQGNSPLHF. In DNA form, the CDR3 reads TGTGCCAGCAGCCAACAGGGGAACTCACCCCTCCACTTT.

There are many counts of this clonotype. The genes are TRBV11-2 and TRBJ1-2; D call uncertain. Germline CDR1 and CDR2: SGHAT and FQNNGV. The germline V and J ends were trimmed by 0 bases and 8 bases, with 16 bases remaining between them. The length of the CDR3 is 15 residues. The CDR3 sequence: CASSLDLGPLEGYTF. The CDR3 DNA follows: TGTGCCAGCAGCTTAGATCTAGGACCCTTGGAGGGCTACACCTTC.

The chain uses TRBV20-1 and TRBJ2-3; 10 nucleotides match TRBD2. The germline gives CDR1 DFQATT, CDR2 SNEGSKA (reference sequence). CDR3 length: 15 amino acids. Trimming at V came to 7 bases and at J to 7 bases, leaving 14 bases not matched to a gene. The CDR3 region is CSVTESGRDLNTQYF. CDR3 bases: TGCAGTGTAACCGAGAGCGGGAGGGACTTGAATACGCAGTATTTT.

The table lists this clonotype with a few counts. The chain employs TRBV18 and TRBJ2-3; D is ambiguous. CDR3 size: 15 residues. Germline V gives CDR1 KGHSH, CDR2 LQKENI. The V end was cut by 6 bases, the J end by 10 bases, with 23 bases between. The CDR3 is CASSLEGGPLVAQYF. CDR3 bases: TGTGCCAGCTCCCTAGAAGGCGGCCCACTTGTAGCGCAGTATTTT. The complete variable domain, with remaining parts taken from reference TRBV18 and TRBJ2-3, reads NAGVMQNPRHLVRRRGQEARLRCSPMKGHSHVYWYRQLPEEGLKFMVYLQKENIIDESGMPKERFSAEFPKEGPSILRIQQVVRGDSAAYFCASSLEGGPLVAQYFGPGTRLTVL.

This clonotype was detected ten times or more. This rearrangement joins TRBV11-1 to TRBJ2-1; tentative D call: TRBD2 (5 bases). The germline V and J ends were trimmed by 0 bases and 1 base, with 10 bases remaining between them. Per germline, CDR1 SGHAT and CDR2 FQDESV (reference sequence). The CDR3 sequence is 16 residues long. CDR3 region: CASSLASASSYNEQFF. Here the CDR3 DNA reads TGTGCCAGCAGCTTAGCTAGCGCTTCTTCCTACAATGAGCAGTTCTTC.

The chain has TRBV6-2 or TRBV6-3 and TRBJ1-5; no clear D gene. Germline lookup yields CDR1 MNHEY and CDR2 SVGEGT. Trimming took off 1 base at V and 7 bases at J, with 5 bases between the two ends. The CDR3 consists of 12 residues. This chain's CDR3 is CASSYYTQPQHF. The CDR3 DNA reads TGTGCCAGCAGTTACTACACCCAGCCCCAGCATTTT.

This clonotype has more than one count but fewer than ten. The rearrangement links TRBV30 to TRBJ2-5, with 8 bases lining up with TRBD1. The CDR3 consists of 13 residues. The germline CDR1 and CDR2 sequences are GTSNPN and SVGIG (reference sequence). J was trimmed by 5 bases and V by 4 bases; bases with no gene match: 6. For the CDR3, the DNA is TGTGCCTGGACTGACAGGGGAGTGGAGACCCAGTACTTC. Protein sequence: CAWTDRGVETQYF.

The rearrangement uses TRBV7-9 and TRBJ1-5, with a weak D call TRBD1 (6 bases). The CDR3 spans 16 residues. V was pared by 5 bases and J by 0 bases, with 14 bases between. The germline gives CDR1 SEHNR, CDR2 FQNEAQ (reference sequence). Here the CDR3 reads CASSAARQVSNQPQHF. CDR3 coding DNA: TGTGCCAGCAGCGCGGCTAGACAGGTTAGCAATCAGCCCCAGCATTTT.

This clonotype came up many times. V usage is TRBV18 and J usage is TRBJ2-1; 12 nucleotides line up with TRBD2. From germline, CDR1 is KGHSH and CDR2 LQKENI. J lost 8 bases, V lost 2 bases, and 7 bases had no gene match. CDR3 length: 16 residues. The CDR3 DNA sequence: TGTGCCAGCTCACCAGGTCCTAGCGGGAGGGCTGATGAGCAGTTCTTC. Translated: CASSPGPSGRADEQFF. Using reference TRBV18 and TRBJ2-1 for the parts outside the CDR3, the full variable domain is NAGVMQNPRHLVRRRGQEARLRCSPMKGHSHVYWYRQLPEEGLKFMVYLQKENIIDESGMPKERFSAEFPKEGPSILRIQQVVRGDSAAYFCASSPGPSGRADEQFFGPGTRLTVL.

On this clonotype itself: This sequence may be a read error, since a much larger clone differs from it by one base. The genes are TRBV27 and TRBJ1-1; D is undetermined. This CDR3 contains 14 residues. CDR1 is MNHEY and CDR2 is SMNVEV in the germline V gene (reference sequence). Trimming stripped 4 bases from V and 1 base from J, with 10 bases between. The CDR3 loop is CASSSRGSNTEAFF. In DNA, the CDR3 is TGTGCCAGCAGTTCCCGGGGATCGAACACTGAAGCTTTCTTT.

The sample holds many counts of this clonotype. This chain uses TRBV19 with TRBJ1-1; D unresolved. CDR1 and CDR2 (germline): LNHDA, SQIVND (reference sequence). V was cut by 3 bases and J by 1 base, with 9 bases left in between. This CDR3 spans 14 amino acids. CDR3 loop: CASSIWGTNTEAFF. As DNA, the CDR3 is TGTGCCAGTAGTATTTGGGGTACGAACACTGAAGCTTTCTTT.

This clonotype has ten or more counts. This chain uses TRBV9 with TRBJ2-1; 7 bases are a match to TRBD2. This CDR3 has 16 residues. Germline V gene lookup returns CDR1 SGDLS and CDR2 YYNGEE. Unmatched junction bases numbered 13, after V lost 6 bases and J lost 4 bases. The CDR3 DNA sequence: TGTGCCAGCAACCGACTAGCTATGGGGCTATACAATGAGCAGTTCTTC. Translation gives CASNRLAMGLYNEQFF. Looking up the rest from reference TRBV9 and TRBJ2-1 gives the full variable domain: DSGVTQTPKHLITATGQRVTLRCSPRSGDLSVYWYQQSLDQGLQFLIQYYNGEERAKGNILERFSAQQFPDLHSELNLSSLELGDSALYFCASNRLAMGLYNEQFFGPGTRLTVL.

This sequence joins TRBV28 and TRBJ1-4; 7 bases are shared with TRBD1. The V gene end was trimmed by 5 bases and the J gene end by 4 bases; junction bases not matched to a gene: 4. Germline V gene data show CDR1 as MDHEN and CDR2 as SYDVKM. This CDR3 is 14 amino acids long. This CDR3 reads CASSIQGNNEKLFF. In DNA form, the CDR3 reads TGTGCCAGCAGTATACAGGGGAATAATGAAAAACTGTTTTTT.

The genes are TRBV9 and TRBJ2-1, with D hard to call. Trimming took off 0 bases at V and 5 bases at J, with 12 bases between the two ends. CDR3 length: 15 residues. From germline, CDR1 is SGDLS and CDR2 YYNGEE. The CDR3 bases are TGTGCCAGCAGCGTAGCTTCAACTACGCACAATGAGCAGTTCTTC. Translation: CASSVASTTHNEQFF.

This clonotype was picked up a small number of times. The chain uses TRBV19 and TRBJ2-7, with TRBD1 matching over 9 bases. The length of the CDR3 is 19 residues. Per germline, CDR1 LNHDA and CDR2 SQIVND (reference sequence). The V and J ends lost 4 bases and 2 bases, in that order; junction bases with no gene match: 18. DNA for the CDR3: TGTGCCAGTAGTACAACCGGGACAGGGTCCCACCTTGCGCCCTACGAGCAGTACTTC. Its translation is CASSTTGTGSHLAPYEQYF.

This clonotype was seen repeatedly, ten times or more. The rearrangement joins TRBV28 to TRBJ2-1; no definite D call. The CDR3 contains 13 residues. Trimming cost V 2 bases and J 2 bases, with 4 bases left between them. The germline CDR1 and CDR2 sequences are MDHEN and SYDVKM. As DNA, the CDR3 is TGTGCCAGCAGTTTAGGACCCTACAATGAGCAGTTCTTC. It codes for CASSLGPYNEQFF.